Listed below are T cell receptor beta chains from one sample, sequenced in a study of post-analysis software for immune sequencing data. TCRdb reanalysed the PCR reads using MiXCR and keeps one entry per CDR3 protein. This sample carries roughly 540,000 distinct CDR3 sequences, under 40% of them seen once, and the ten largest clones take about 6%. The sequencing input was blood. The receptors were gathered from a girl aged 2-17 years with multiple sclerosis. CDR3s leave out the opening cysteine and the closing phenylalanine or tryptophan.

>TRBV29-1|TRBJ2-5
SVEFPGRWETQY
>TRBV9|TRBJ2-3
ASSVARTDTDTQY
>TRBV29-1|TRBJ2-3
SYHTDTQY
>TRBV20-1|TRBJ2-5
SARGRTGCETQY
>TRBV29-1|TRBJ1-2
SVDEGPTGYT
>TRBV18|TRBJ1-2
ASSPLGQEAVYGYT
>TRBV7-6|TRBJ2-1
ASSLQGRSSYEQF
>TRBV7-2|TRBJ1-2
ASSRRADYGYT
>TRBV20-1|TRBJ2-3
SANPGGGNTDTQY
>TRBV5-1|TRBJ1-5
ASSLGLVTGNQPQH
>TRBV6-1|TRBJ1-4
ASSGGPIGTDEKLF
>TRBV20-1|TRBJ2-7
SARGAAGYSYEQY
>TRBV11-2|TRBJ2-3
ASSFIRGRVPTDTQY
>TRBV29-1|TRBJ1-1
SVEGGTEAF
>TRBV29-1|TRBJ2-1
SVRTSGGAAVEQF
>TRBV20-1|TRBJ2-3
SAHIAGGSTDTQY
>TRBV3-1|TRBJ2-6
ASTSRDRGVAGANVLT
>TRBV7-3|TRBJ2-7
ASSSKPGLGYEQY
>TRBV5-1|TRBJ2-1
ASESGISYNEQF
>TRBV7-2|TRBJ2-1
ASRRGTSGRVNEQF
>TRBV10-3|TRBJ1-1
AIRDREEDTEAF
>TRBV10-3|TRBJ1-1
AISAQQGSEAF
>TRBV5-1|TRBJ1-2
ASSWDRGAYGYT
>TRBV6-5|TRBJ2-3
ASSGLAGSDTQY
>TRBV11-2|TRBJ2-5
ASRPLNRGPQETQY
>TRBV11-2|TRBJ2-1
ASSLDLSTGGGQF
>TRBV20-1|TRBJ1-5
SAQGGINQPQH
>TRBV20-1|TRBJ2-5
SAITLAGAEETQY
>TRBV20-1|TRBJ1-2
SARDHNYGYT
>TRBV7-9|TRBJ1-4
ASSWGQETEKLF
>TRBV29-1|TRBJ1-4
SVGHGGSEKLF
>TRBV10-3|TRBJ2-7
AISEGASGGSYEQY
>TRBV20-1|TRBJ2-7
SAREELDVAYEQY
>TRBV19|TRBJ2-1
ASSSRQGSNEQF
>TRBV7-9|TRBJ2-5
ASSLGLAGETQY